This T cell receptor (beta chain) was sequenced for a study of T-cell reconstitution after alpha-beta-depleted transplantation in children. Study results and caveats: The origin of alpha-beta T cells about two months after transplant was reportedly several hundred expanded graft clones. Several patients had high TCRbeta diversity at day 60; it came from surviving recipient T cells and thymic progenitors. At one year after transplant, newly produced T cells mostly accounted for T-cell counts and diversity.

This CDR3 region has 15 residues. Germline V lookup: CDR1 MNHEY, CDR2 SMNVEV (reference sequence). Library preparation (for TCRbeta) was performed with unique molecular identifiers. One entry per CDR3 protein, called by TCRdb with MiXCR from the PCR reads. Of about 490,000 distinct CDR3 sequences in the sample, roughly a tenth were seen once. A note on this clonotype: As yet, its antigen is unknown. Mismatch with germline at one junction end may stem from a read error.

The source is a child under 10 years old with inherited bone marrow failure, due to receive a stem cell transplant. Sequenced material: PBMCs, taken before TCRalphabeta/CD19-depleted stem cell transplant. V usage is TRBV27 and J usage is TRBJ2-1; 10 positions agree with TRBD2. The CDR3 DNA sequence: TGTACCAGCAATTTTCGAAGCGGGAGGGTTAATGAGCAGTTCTTC. Its translation: CTSNFRSGRVNEQFF.